This TCR beta chain is drawn from a study of cytomegalovirus exposure and HLA in healthy donors. PCR amplification relied on 60 Vbeta primers (plus 13 Jbeta primers). Repertoires were generated with immunoSEQ multiplex PCR, while TCRdb's copy carries only in-frame clones and drops some. The table has about 150,000 clones, roughly three quarters seen once; the top ten hold around 13%. Germline lookup yields CDR1 SEHNR and CDR2 FQNEAQ (reference sequence). This CDR3 contains 16 residues. V lost 7 bases to trimming and J lost 8 bases, with 24 bases between them. The donors, nominally healthy at sampling, likely had unrecorded immune exposures. Points from the study as a whole: In all likelihood, a cluster of highly shared sequence variants was a sequencing artifact. A later analysis by the authors found several of the most significant clusters apparently linked to common viral pathogens.

This clone has only a few counts. The target antigen is unknown. This sequence was found in a man under 40 in good health and CMV-seropositive. The chain has TRBV7-9 and TRBJ2-1; maybe TRBD2 (6 bases). Source material: PBMCs. This chain's CDR3 is CASTRGISSVVYEQFF. The CDR3 DNA sequence: TGTGCCAGCACCCGAGGAATCTCTAGCGTCGTCTATGAGCAGTTCTTC.